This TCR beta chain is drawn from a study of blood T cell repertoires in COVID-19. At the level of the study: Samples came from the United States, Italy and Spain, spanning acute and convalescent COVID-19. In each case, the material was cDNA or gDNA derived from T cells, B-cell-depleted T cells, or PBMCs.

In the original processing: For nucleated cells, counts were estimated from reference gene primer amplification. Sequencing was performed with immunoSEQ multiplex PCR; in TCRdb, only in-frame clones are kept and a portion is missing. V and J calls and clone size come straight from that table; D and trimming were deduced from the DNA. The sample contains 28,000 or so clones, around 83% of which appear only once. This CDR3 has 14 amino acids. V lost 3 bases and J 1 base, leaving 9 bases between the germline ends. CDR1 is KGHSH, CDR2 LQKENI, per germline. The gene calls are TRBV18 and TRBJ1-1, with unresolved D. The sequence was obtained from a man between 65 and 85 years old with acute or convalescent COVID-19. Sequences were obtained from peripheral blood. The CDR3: CASSPLAPNTEAFF. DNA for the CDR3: TGTGCCAGCTCACCCCTGGCCCCGAACACTGAAGCTTTCTTT.